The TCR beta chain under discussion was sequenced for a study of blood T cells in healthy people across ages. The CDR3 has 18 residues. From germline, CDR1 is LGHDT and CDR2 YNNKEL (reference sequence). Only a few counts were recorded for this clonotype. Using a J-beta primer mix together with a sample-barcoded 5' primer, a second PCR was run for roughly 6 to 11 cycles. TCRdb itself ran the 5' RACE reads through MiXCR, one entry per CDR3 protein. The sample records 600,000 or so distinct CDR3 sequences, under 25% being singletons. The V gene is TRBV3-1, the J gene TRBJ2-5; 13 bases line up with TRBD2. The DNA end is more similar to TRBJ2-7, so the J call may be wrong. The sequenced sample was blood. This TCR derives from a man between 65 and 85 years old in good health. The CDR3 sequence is CASSQAFGTSGTTYEQYF. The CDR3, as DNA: TGTGCCAGCAGCCAAGCTTTCGGGACTAGCGGGACAACCTACGAGCAGTACTTC.